This T cell receptor (beta chain) was sequenced for a study of blood T cell repertoires in COVID-19. The germline V gene encodes CDR1 SGHNT and CDR2 YYREEE (reference sequence). Trimming pared 3 bases from V and 8 bases from J, leaving 11 bases between. CDR3 length equals 13 residues. Methods used by the authors: Cell counts per sample came from amplifying reference gene primers. The data were produced by immunoSEQ multiplex PCR, yet TCRdb's version contains in-frame clones alone and is incomplete. V and J calls plus clone size are reproduced from that table; the DNA served to infer D and trimming. The table records some 85,000 clones, 89% of them present only once.

The chain uses TRBV5-4 and TRBJ1-4, with a weak D call TRBD1 (6 bases). The sequence came from a man aged 45-60 years with acute or convalescent COVID-19. Sequencing used peripheral blood. The chain's CDR3 is CASSSSGEEKLFF. The CDR3 coding sequence is TGTGCCAGCAGCTCTTCAGGGGAAGAAAAACTGTTTTTT.